These 5 T cell receptor beta chains share one sample of origin, sequenced in a study of blood T cell repertoires in COVID-19. Using immunoSEQ multiplex PCR, the repertoire was profiled, and TCRdb retains in-frame clones only, with some absent. The table shows roughly 400,000 clones, with around nine tenths occurring only once. The material sequenced was PBMCs or T cells enriched from blood (not recorded which). These receptors were taken from a woman younger than 35 who had been exposed to COVID-19.

The V gene is TRBV3-1 (or the pseudogene TRBV3-2), the J gene TRBJ1-2; D gene uncertain. CDR3 length equals 13 residues. Germline CDR1 LGHDT, CDR2 YNNKEL (reference sequence). Trimming took 2 bases from V and 4 from J, leaving 8 bases between them. CDR3 region: CASSQLDIYGYTF. CDR3 DNA: TGTGCCAGCAGCCAATTAGATATCTATGGCTACACCTTC.

This chain joins TRBV11-1 and TRBJ2-7; TRBD2 agrees at 11 bases. CDR1 SGHAT and CDR2 FQDESV come from the germline V gene (reference sequence). J was trimmed by 5 bases and V by 4 bases; bases with no gene match: 7. This CDR3 comprises 15 residues. This chain's CDR3 is CASSSSLAGGDEQYF. The CDR3 DNA is TGTGCCAGCAGCTCGTCCTTAGCGGGAGGGGACGAGCAGTACTTC.

The CDR3 reads CASSSRTGGRYNEQFF. The CDR3 DNA is TGTGCCAGCAGCTCCAGGACAGGGGGCCGTTACAATGAGCAGTTCTTC. The V gene is TRBV7-6, the J gene TRBJ2-1; 11 bases agree with TRBD1. CDR3 size: 16 residues. CDR1 is SGHVS, CDR2 FNYEAQ, per germline. V lost 4 bases and J lost 4; bases outside the gene matches: 6.

This chain links TRBV28 with TRBJ1-1; D unclear. The germline gives CDR1 MDHEN, CDR2 SYDVKM. Trimming shortened V by 1 base and J by 0 bases, and 9 bases separated the two germline ends. The CDR3 sequence is 15 residues long. CDR3 bases: TGTGCCAGCAGTTTATTTAACCCAGTGAACACTGAAGCTTTCTTT. Residues: CASSLFNPVNTEAFF.

V usage is TRBV7-2 and J usage is TRBJ1-2; 9 bases map to TRBD1. V trimming: 2 bases; J trimming: 3 bases; junction bases outside the gene matches: 7. Germline lookup yields CDR1 SGHTA and CDR2 FQGNSA. The CDR3 runs 16 residues. CDR3 in amino acids: CASSLTPRTGDYGYTF. The CDR3 DNA follows: TGTGCCAGCAGCTTAACCCCCAGGACAGGGGACTATGGCTACACCTTC.